The clone carrying this TCR beta chain has only a few counts. These data belong to a study of blood T cells in healthy people across ages. Germline V gene sequence: CDR1 DFQATT, CDR2 SNEGSKA (reference sequence). The CDR3 has 15 residues. The V segment lost 5 bases and the J segment 8 bases; nucleotides outside the gene matches: 14. For the second PCR, which ran for roughly 6 to 11 cycles, a sample-barcoded 5' primer and a J-beta primer mix were used. TCRdb reprocessed the 5' RACE reads via MiXCR and lists one record per CDR3 protein. The sample has over 1,500,000 distinct CDR3 sequences; about 50% are singletons.

V and J are TRBV20-1 and TRBJ2-4; the match to TRBD2 covers 8 bases. This clonotype was sampled from a woman aged 40 to 55 in good health. Sequenced input: blood. In DNA form, the CDR3 reads TGCAGTGCTCTCCCCCCGGCGGGGGGTAAGGACATTCAGTACTTC. Translation: CSALPPAGGKDIQYF.